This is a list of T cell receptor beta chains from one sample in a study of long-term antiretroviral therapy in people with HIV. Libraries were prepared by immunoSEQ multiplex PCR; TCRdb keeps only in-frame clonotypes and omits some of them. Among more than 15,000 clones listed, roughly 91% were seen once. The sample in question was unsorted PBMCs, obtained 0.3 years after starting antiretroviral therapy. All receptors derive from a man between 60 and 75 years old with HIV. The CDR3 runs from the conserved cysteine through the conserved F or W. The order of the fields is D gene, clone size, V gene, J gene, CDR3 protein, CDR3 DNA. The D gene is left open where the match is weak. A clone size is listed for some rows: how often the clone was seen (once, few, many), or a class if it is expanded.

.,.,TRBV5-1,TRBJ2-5,CASSLEGGETQYF,TGCGCCAGCAGCCTAGAGGGGGGAGAGACCCAGTACTTC
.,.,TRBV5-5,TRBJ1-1,CASSFGIRGEAFF,TGTGCCAGCAGCTTCGGGATTCGAGGTGAAGCTTTCTTT
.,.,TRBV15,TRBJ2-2,CATSNYGGNTGELFF,TGTGCCACCAGCAATTACGGGGGGAACACCGGGGAGCTGTTTTTT
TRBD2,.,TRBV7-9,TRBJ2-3,CASSTGLANPDTQYF,TGTGCCAGCAGCACGGGACTAGCGAATCCAGATACGCAGTATTTT
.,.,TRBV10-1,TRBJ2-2,CASSFETDTGELFF,TGCGCCAGCAGTTTCGAGACAGACACCGGGGAGCTGTTTTTT
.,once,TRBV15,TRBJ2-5,CATSRDPEETQYF,TGTGCCACCAGCAGAGATCCGGAAGAGACCCAGTACTTC
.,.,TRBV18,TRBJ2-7,CASSPGRVGYEQYF,TGTGCCAGCTCACCGGGACGAGTAGGCTACGAGCAGTACTTC
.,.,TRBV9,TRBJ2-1,CASSVLSGTYNEQFF,TGTGCCAGCAGCGTCCTTAGCGGAACTTACAATGAGCAGTTCTTC
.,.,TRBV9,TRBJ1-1,CASSVVNIGAGTEAFF,TGTGCCAGCAGCGTAGTTAATATCGGGGCGGGAACTGAAGCTTTCTTT
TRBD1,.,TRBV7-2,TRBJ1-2,CASSLSTTGGRVEGYTF,TGTGCCAGCAGCCTAAGTACGACAGGGGGACGGGTAGAGGGCTACACCTTC
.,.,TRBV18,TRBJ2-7,CASSPDWKPYEQYF,TGTGCCAGCTCACCAGATTGGAAACCCTACGAGCAGTACTTC
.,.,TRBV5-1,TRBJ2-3,CASSLALGTDTQYF,TGCGCCAGCAGCTTGGCCCTGGGGACAGATACGCAGTATTTT
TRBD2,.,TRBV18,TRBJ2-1,CASRESSGVNEQFF,TGTGCCAGCCGCGAGTCTAGCGGGGTTAATGAGCAGTTCTTC
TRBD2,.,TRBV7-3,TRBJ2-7,CASSSSGSAYEQYF,TGTGCCAGCAGCTCCAGCGGGAGTGCGTACGAGCAGTACTTC
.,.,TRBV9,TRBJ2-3,CASSVAGVQFADTQYF,TGTGCCAGCAGCGTAGCGGGAGTCCAATTTGCTGATACGCAGTATTTT
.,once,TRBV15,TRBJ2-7,CATSRDPTNKHEQYF,TGTGCCACCAGCAGAGATCCAACCAACAAGCACGAGCAGTACTTC
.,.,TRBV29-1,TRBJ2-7,CSVGDGSYEQYF,TGCAGCGTTGGGGACGGTTCCTACGAGCAGTACTTC
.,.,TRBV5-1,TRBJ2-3,CASSLGYISTQYF,TGCGCCAGCAGCTTGGGTTATATTTCCACCCAGTATTTT
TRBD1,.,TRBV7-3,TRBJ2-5,CASSSTGARETQYF,TGTGCCAGCAGCTCGACAGGGGCCAGAGAGACCCAGTACTTC
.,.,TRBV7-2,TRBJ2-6,CASSSQHGFSGANVLTF,TGTGCCAGCAGCTCCCAACACGGTTTCTCTGGGGCCAACGTCCTGACTTTC
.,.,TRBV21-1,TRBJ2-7,CASSFHGGGVSYEQYF,TGTGCCAGCAGCTTTCACGGCGGCGGGGTATCCTACGAGCAGTACTTC
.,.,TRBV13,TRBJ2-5,CASSFWVETQYF,TGTGCCAGCAGCTTTTGGGTGGAGACCCAGTACTTC
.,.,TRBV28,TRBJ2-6,CASSPRLGNSGANVLTF,TGTGCCAGCAGTCCTCGTTTAGGCAACTCTGGGGCCAACGTCCTGACTTTC
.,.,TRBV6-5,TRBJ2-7,CASSYSVTGAEYF,TGTGCCAGCAGTTACTCGGTAACGGGGGCGGAGTACTTC
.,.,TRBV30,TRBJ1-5,CAWSVLGHQPQHF,TGTGCCTGGAGTGTACTGGGGCATCAGCCCCAGCATTTT
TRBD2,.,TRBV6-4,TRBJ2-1,CASSPRSLAGLSSYNEQFF,TGTGCCAGCTCCCCCCGGTCATTAGCGGGGTTGAGCTCCTACAATGAGCAGTTCTTC
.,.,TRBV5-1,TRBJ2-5,CASSFFGTDQETQYF,TGCGCCAGCAGCTTCTTTGGGACCGACCAAGAGACCCAGTACTTC
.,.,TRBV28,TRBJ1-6,CASSLGTLYNSPLHF,TGTGCCAGCAGTTTAGGGACCCTCTATAATTCACCCCTCCACTTT
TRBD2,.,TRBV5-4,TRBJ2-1,CASSLASELAGGSEQFF,TGTGCCAGCAGCTTGGCCTCGGAACTAGCGGGAGGATCTGAGCAGTTCTTC
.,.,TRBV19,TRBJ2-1,CASSLIAAAYNEQFF,TGTGCCAGTAGCCTGATAGCGGCTGCCTACAATGAGCAGTTCTTC
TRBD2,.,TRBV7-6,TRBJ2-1,CASSLEPGGIGNEQFF,TGTGCCAGCAGCTTAGAGCCGGGAGGGATAGGCAATGAGCAGTTCTTC
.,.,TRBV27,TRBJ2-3,CASSLAGNFADTQYF,TGTGCCAGCAGTCTGGCGGGAAATTTCGCAGATACGCAGTATTTT
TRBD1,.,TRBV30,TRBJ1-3,CAWSRGQFSGNTIYF,TGTGCCTGGAGCCGGGGACAGTTCTCTGGAAACACCATATATTTT
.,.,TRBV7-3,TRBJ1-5,CASSFEGFNQPQHF,TGTGCCAGCAGCTTCGAGGGCTTTAATCAGCCCCAGCATTTT
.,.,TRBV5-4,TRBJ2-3,CASSRGGADTQYF,TGTGCCAGCAGCAGGGGGGGGGCAGATACGCAGTATTTT
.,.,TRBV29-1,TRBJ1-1,CSVEGQMNTEAFF,TGCAGCGTTGAAGGCCAGATGAACACTGAAGCTTTCTTT
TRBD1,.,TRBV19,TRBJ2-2,CASSPRSFGQGNTGELFF,TGTGCCAGTAGCCCCCGAAGTTTCGGACAGGGGAACACCGGGGAGCTGTTTTTT
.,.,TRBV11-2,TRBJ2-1,CASSFRGSNEQFF,TGTGCCAGCAGCTTCCGGGGGTCAAATGAGCAGTTCTTC
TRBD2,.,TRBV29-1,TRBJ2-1,CSVVLAGALFYYEQFF,TGCAGCGTTGTACTAGCGGGAGCCCTGTTTTACTATGAGCAGTTCTTC
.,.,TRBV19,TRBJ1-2,CASSWAGSNYGYTF,TGTGCCAGTAGCTGGGCGGGGTCTAACTATGGCTACACCTTC
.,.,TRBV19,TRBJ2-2,CASSIGVTGELFF,TGTGCCAGTAGTATAGGGGTTACCGGGGAGCTGTTTTTT
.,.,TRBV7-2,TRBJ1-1,CASSLEFRGTEAFF,TGTGCCAGCAGCTTAGAATTCCGCGGGACTGAAGCTTTCTTT
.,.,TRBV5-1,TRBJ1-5,CASSLGGGGPEAQHF,TGCGCCAGCAGCTTGGGCGGCGGGGGGCCGGAGGCCCAGCATTTT
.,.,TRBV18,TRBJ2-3,CASSPPSQQQDTQYF,TGTGCCAGCTCACCACCGTCCCAGCAACAAGATACGCAGTATTTT
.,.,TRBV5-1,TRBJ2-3,CASSLAGLDTQYF,TGCGCCAGCAGCTTGGCCGGATTAGATACGCAGTATTTT